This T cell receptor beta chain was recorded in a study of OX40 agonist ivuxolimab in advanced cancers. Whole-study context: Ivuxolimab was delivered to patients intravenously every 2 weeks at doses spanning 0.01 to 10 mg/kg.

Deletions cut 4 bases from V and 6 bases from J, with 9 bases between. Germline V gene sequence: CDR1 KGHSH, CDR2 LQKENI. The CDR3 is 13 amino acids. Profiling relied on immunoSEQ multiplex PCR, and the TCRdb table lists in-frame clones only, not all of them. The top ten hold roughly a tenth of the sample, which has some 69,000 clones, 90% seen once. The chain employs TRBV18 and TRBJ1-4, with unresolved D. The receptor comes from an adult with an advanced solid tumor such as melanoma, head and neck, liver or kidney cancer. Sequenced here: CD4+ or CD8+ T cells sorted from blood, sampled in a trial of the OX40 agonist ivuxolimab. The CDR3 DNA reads TGTGCCAGCTCACAATCGAGAGATGAAAAACTGTTTTTT. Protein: CASSQSRDEKLFF.